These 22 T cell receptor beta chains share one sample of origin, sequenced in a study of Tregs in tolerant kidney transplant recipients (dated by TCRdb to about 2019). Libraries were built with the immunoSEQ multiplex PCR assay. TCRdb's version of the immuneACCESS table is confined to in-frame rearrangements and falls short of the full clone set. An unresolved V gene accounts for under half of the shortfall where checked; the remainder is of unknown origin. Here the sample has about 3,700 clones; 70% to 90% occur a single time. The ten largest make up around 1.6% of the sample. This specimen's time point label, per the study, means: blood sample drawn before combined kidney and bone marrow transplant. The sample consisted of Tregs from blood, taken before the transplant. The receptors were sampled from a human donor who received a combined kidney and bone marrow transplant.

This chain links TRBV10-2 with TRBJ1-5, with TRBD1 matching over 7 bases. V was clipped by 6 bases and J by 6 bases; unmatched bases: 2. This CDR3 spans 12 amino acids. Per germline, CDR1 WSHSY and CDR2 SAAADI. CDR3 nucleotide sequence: TGCGCCAGCAGACAGGGGAGTCAGCCCCAGCATTTT. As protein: CASRQGSQPQHF.

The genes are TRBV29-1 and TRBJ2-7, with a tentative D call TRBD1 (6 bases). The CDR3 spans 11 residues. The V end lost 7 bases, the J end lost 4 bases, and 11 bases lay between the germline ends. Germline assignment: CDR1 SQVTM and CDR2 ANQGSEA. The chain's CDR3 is CSGMGTYEQYF. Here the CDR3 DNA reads TGCAGCGGCATGGGGACATACGAGCAGTACTTC.

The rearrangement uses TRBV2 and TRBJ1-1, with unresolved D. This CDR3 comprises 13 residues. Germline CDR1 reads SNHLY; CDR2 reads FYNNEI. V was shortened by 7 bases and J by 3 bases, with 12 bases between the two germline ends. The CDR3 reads CASIRGSDTEAFF. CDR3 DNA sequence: TGTGCCAGCATTCGGGGTTCGGACACTGAAGCTTTCTTT.

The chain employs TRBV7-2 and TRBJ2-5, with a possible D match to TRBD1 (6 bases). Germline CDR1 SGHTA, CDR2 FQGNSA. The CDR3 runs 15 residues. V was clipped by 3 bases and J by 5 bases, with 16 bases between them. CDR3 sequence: CASSLTGRGGETQYF. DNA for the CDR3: TGTGCCAGCAGCTTGACGGGGAGAGGGGGTGAGACCCAGTACTTC.

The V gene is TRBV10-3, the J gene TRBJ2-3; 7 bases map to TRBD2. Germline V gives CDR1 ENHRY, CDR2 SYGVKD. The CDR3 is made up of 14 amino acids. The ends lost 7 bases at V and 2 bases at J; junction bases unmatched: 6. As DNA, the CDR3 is TGTGCCATCAATCAAGCGGGATACACAGATACGCAGTATTTT. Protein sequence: CAINQAGYTDTQYF.

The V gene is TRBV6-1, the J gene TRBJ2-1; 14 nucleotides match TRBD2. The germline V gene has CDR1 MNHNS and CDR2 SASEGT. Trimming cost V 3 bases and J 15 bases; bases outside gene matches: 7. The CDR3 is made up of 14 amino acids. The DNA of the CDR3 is TGTGCCAGCAGTGATGGGACTAGCGGGAGTCGTTCGTTCTTC. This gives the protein CASSDGTSGSRSFF.

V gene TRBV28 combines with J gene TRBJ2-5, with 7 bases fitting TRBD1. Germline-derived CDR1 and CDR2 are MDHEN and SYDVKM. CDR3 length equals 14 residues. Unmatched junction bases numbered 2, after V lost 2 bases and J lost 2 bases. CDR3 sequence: CASSLGTDQETQYF. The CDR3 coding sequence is TGTGCCAGCAGTTTAGGGACAGATCAAGAGACCCAGTACTTC. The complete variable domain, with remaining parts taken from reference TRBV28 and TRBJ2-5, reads DVKVTQSSRYLVKRTGEKVFLECVQDMDHENMFWYRQDPGLGLRLIYFSYDVKMKEKGDIPEGYSVSREKKERFSLILESASTNQTSMYLCASSLGTDQETQYFGPGTRLLVL.

The CDR3 loop reads CAWRLAGRTGELFF. The CDR3 DNA sequence: TGTGCCTGGAGGCTAGCGGGTCGCACCGGGGAGCTGTTTTTT. The chain has TRBV30 and TRBJ2-2; 8 bases agree with TRBD2. Looked up from germline, CDR1 is GTSNPN and CDR2 is SVGIG (reference sequence). The CDR3 loop spans 14 amino acids. V was clipped by 3 bases and J by 4 bases; unmatched bases: 4.

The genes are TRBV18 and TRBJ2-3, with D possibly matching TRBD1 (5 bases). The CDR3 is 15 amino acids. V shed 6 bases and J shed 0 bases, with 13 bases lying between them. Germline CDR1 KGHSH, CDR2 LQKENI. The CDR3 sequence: CASSLQGSSTDTQYF. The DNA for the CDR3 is TGTGCCAGCTCTCTTCAGGGCTCTAGCACAGATACGCAGTATTTT.

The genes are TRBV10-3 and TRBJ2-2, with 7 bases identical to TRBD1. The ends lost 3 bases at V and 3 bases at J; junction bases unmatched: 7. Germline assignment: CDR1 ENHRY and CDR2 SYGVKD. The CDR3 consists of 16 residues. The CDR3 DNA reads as TGTGCCATCAGTGATACGGACAGGCCGGACACCGGGGAGCTGTTTTTT. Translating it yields CAISDTDRPDTGELFF.

The CDR3 protein is CASSLVLAGSEQYF. CDR3 coding DNA: TGTGCCAGCAGCTTGGTACTAGCGGGAAGCGAGCAGTACTTC. V and J are TRBV11-1 and TRBJ2-7; 10 positions agree with TRBD2. Germline trimming cut 3 bases from V and 6 bases from J; bases unmatched to any gene: 5. Germline lookup yields CDR1 SGHAT and CDR2 FQDESV (reference sequence). The CDR3 totals 14 residues.

The CDR3 DNA sequence: TGCGCCAGCAGATTAACAGGGGACACTGAAGCTTTCTTT. Protein sequence: CASRLTGDTEAFF. The chain combines TRBV10-2 with TRBJ1-1, with 7 bases lining up with TRBD1. J gave up 3 bases and V 6 bases, and 4 bases lay outside the gene matches. The CDR3 is 13 amino acids. CDR1 WSHSY and CDR2 SAAADI come from the germline V gene.

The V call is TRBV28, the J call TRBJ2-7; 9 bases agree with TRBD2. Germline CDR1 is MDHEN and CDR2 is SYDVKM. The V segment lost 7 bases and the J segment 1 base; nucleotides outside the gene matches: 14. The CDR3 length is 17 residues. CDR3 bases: TGTGCCAGCACCCCCTCTCCGAGCGGGAGGAGGTCCTACGAGCAGTACTTC. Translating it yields CASTPSPSGRRSYEQYF.

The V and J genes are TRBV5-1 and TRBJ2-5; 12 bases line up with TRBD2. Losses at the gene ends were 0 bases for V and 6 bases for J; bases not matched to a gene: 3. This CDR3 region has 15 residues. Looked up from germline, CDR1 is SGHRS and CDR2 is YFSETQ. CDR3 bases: TGCGCCAGCAGCTTGGAACTAGCGGGAGGAAAGACCCAGTACTTC. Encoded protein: CASSLELAGGKTQYF. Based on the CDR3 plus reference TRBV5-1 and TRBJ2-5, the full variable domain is KAGVTQTPRYLIKTRGQQVTLSCSPISGHRSVSWYQQTPGQGLQFLFEYFSETQRNKGNFPGRFSGRQFSNSRSEMNVSTLELGDSALYLCASSLELAGGKTQYFGPGTRLLVL.

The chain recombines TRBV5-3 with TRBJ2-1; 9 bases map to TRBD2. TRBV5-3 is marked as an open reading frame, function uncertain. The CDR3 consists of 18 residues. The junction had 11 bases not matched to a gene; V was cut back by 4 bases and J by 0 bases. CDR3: CARSLRAGGPVSYNEQFF. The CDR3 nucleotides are TGTGCCAGAAGCCTCAGGGCGGGAGGGCCGGTCTCCTACAATGAGCAGTTCTTC.

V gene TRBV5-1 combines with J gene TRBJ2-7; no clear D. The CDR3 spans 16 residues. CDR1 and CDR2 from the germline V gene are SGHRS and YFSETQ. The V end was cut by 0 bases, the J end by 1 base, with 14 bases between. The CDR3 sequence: CASSLASSTLSYEQYF. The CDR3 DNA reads TGCGCCAGCAGCTTGGCCAGTAGCACGTTGTCCTACGAGCAGTACTTC.

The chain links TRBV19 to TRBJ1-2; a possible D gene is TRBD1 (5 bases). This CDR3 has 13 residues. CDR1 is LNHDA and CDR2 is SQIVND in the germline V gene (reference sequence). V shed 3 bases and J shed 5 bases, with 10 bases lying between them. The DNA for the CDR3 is TGTGCCAGTAGTATCACAGGTCCTTATGGCTACACCTTC. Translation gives CASSITGPYGYTF.

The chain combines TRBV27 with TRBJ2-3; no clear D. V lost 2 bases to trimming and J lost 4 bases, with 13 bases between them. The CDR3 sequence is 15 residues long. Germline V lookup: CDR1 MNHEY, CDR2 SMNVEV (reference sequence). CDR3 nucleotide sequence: TGTGCCAGCAGTTTAGGAGATTTGGTCGCAGATACGCAGTATTTT. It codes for CASSLGDLVADTQYF.

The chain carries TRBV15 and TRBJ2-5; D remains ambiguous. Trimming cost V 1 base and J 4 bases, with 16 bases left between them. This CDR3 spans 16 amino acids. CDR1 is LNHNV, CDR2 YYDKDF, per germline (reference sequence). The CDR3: CATSRGSYSGRETQYF. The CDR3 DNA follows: TGTGCCACCAGCAGAGGATCATACAGTGGTAGAGAGACCCAGTACTTC.

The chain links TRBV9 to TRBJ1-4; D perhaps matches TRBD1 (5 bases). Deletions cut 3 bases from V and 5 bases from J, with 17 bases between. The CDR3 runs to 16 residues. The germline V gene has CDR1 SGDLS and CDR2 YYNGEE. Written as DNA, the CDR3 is TGTGCCAGCAGCGCGTCAGGGTTTTCCCTAAATGAAAAACTGTTTTTT. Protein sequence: CASSASGFSLNEKLFF.

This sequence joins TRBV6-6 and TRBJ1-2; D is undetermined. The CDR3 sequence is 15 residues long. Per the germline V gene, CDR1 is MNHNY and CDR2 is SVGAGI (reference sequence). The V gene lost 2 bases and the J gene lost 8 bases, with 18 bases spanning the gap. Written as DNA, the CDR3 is TGTGCCAGCAGTTACGTTTCGGGCAGCGGCGGAGGCTACACCTTC. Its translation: CASSYVSGSGGGYTF.

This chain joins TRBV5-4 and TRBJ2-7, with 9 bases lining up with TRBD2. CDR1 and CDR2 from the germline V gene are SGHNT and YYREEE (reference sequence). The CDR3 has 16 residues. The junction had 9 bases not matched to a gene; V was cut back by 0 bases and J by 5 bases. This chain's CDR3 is CASSLGPAGGPNEQYF. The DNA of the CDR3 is TGTGCCAGCAGCTTGGGGCCGGCGGGAGGGCCCAACGAGCAGTACTTC.